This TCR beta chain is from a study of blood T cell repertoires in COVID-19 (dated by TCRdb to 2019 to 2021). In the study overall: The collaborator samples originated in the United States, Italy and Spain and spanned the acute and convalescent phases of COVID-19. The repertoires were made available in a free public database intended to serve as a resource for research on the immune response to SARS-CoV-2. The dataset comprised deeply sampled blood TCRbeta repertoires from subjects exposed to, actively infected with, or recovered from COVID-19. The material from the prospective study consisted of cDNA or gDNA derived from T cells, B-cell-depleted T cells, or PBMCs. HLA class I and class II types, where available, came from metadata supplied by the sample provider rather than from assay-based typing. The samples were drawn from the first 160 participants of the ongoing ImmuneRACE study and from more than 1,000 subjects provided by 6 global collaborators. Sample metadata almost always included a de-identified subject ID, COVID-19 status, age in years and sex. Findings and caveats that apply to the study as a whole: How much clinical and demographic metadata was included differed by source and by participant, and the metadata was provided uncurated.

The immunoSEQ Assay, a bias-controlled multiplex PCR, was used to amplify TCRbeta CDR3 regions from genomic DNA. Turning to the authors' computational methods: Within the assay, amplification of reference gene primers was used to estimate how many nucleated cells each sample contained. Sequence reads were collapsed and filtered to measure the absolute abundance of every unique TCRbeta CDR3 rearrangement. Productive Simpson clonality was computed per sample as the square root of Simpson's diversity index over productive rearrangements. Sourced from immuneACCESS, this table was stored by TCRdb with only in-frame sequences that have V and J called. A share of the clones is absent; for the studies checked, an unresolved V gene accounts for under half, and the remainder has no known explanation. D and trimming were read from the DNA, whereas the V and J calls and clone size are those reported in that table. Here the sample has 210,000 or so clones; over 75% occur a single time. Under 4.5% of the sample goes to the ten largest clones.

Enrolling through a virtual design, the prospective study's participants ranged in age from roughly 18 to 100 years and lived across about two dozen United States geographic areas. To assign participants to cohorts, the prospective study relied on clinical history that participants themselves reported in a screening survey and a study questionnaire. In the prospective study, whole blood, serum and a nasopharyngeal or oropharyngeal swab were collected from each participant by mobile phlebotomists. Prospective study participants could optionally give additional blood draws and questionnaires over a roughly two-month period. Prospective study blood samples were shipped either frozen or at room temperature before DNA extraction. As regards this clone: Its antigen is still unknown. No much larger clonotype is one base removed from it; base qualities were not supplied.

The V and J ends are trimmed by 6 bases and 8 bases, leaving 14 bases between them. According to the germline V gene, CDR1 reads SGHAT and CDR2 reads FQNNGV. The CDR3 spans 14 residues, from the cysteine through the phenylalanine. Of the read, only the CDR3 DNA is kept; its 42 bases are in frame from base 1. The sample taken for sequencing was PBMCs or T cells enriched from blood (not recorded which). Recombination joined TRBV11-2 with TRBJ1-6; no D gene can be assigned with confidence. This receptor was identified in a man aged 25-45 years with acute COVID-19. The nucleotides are TGTGCCAGCAGGCTAGAAGTTCTACATTCACCCCTCCACTTT. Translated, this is CASRLEVLHSPLHF. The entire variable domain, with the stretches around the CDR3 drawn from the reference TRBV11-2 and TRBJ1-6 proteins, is EAGVAQSPRYKIIEKRQSVAFWCNPISGHATLYWYQQILGQGPKLLIQFQNNGVVDDSQLPKDRFSAERLKGVDSTLKIQPAKLEDSAVYLCASRLEVLHSPLHFGNGTRLTVT.